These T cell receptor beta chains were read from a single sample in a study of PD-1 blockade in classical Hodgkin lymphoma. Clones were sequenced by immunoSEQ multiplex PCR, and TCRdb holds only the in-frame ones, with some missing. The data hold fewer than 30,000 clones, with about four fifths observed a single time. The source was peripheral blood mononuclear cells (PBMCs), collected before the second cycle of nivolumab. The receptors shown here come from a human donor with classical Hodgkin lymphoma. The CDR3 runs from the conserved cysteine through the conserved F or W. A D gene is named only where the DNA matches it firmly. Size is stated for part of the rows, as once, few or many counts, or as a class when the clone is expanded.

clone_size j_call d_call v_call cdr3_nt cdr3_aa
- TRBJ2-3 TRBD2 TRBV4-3 TGCGCCAGCAGCCAAGGGCGACTAGCGGGGGGCGGCACAGATACGCAGTATTTT CASSQGRLAGGGTDTQYF
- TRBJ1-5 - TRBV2 TGTGCCAGCATATCAGATAGCAATCAGCCCCAGCATTTT CASISDSNQPQHF
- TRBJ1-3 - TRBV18 TGTGCCAGCTCACCGGACCCTGGAAACACCATATATTTT CASSPDPGNTIYF
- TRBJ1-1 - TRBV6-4 TGTGCCAGCAGTGACGGGCATCCGAACACTGAAGCTTTCTTT CASSDGHPNTEAFF
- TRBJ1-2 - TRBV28 TGTGCCAGCAGACAGGACCCCCTTGGCTACACCTTC CASRQDPLGYTF
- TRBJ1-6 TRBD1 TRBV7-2 TGTGCCAGCAGCTCCGGGACAGTTAATTCACCCCTCCACTTT CASSSGTVNSPLHF
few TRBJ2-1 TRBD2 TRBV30 TGTGCCTGGAGGGAGGGACTATTAAGCTCCTACAATGAGCAGTTCTTC CAWREGLLSSYNEQFF
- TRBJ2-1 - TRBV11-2 TGTGCCAGCAGCCTCCCGGAGGGGGAAGTGGTCGATGAGCAGTTCTTC CASSLPEGEVVDEQFF
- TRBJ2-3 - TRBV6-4 TGTGCCAGCAGTGAACAGGTTGGGACAGATACGCAGTATTTT CASSEQVGTDTQYF
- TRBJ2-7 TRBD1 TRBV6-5 TGTGCCAGCAGCACAGGACAGGGAACCTACGAGCAGTACTTC CASSTGQGTYEQYF
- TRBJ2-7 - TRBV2 TGTGCCAGCAGTGGAGGACAATTTCATGGGACCTACGAGCAGTACTTC CASSGGQFHGTYEQYF
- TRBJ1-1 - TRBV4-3 TGCGCCAGCCGCTCGATCGGGGCGGGGAACACTGAAGCTTTCTTT CASRSIGAGNTEAFF
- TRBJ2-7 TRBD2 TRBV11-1 TGTGCCAGCAGCCCAAGCGGGGGGGCCTACGAGCAGTACTTC CASSPSGGAYEQYF
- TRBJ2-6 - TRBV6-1 TGTGCCAGCCTCCTCTCCTCGACCGGGGCCAACGTCCTGACTTTC CASLLSSTGANVLTF
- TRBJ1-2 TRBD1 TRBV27 TGTGCCAGCAGTCCTATATCGACAGGGGGGAACTATGGCTACACCTTC CASSPISTGGNYGYTF
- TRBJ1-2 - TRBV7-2 TGTGCCAGCAGCTCTCCCTCGGGCTATGGCTACACCTTC CASSSPSGYGYTF
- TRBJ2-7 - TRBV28 TGTGCCAGCAGTCCGATGGGGTGGAGGGTAGAGCGCGAGCAGTACTTC CASSPMGWRVEREQYF
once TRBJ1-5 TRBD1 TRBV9 TGTGCCAGCAGCGCAACAGGGGGCCATCAGCCCCAGCATTTT CASSATGGHQPQHF
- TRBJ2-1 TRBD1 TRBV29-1 TGCAGCGTTGCAGGGGGCTTTATAAGCGAGCAGTTCTTC CSVAGGFISEQFF
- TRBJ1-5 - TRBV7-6 TGTGCCAGCAGCTTAAGGGCGGATAATAGCAATCAGCCCCAGCATTTT CASSLRADNSNQPQHF
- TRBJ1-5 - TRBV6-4 TGTGCCAGCATGGGGGAGGGTCAGCCCCAGCATTTT CASMGEGQPQHF
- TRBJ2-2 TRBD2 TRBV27 TGTGCCAGCAGCCGGGGGGAAGGCGGGGAGCTGTTTTTT CASSRGEGGELFF
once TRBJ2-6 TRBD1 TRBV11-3 TGTGCCAGCAGCGCCCACCCCTGGACAGGGGCGGATGGGGCCAACGTCCTGACTTTC CASSAHPWTGADGANVLTF
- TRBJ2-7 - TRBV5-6 TGTGCCAGCAGCTTTCGTGACCCAAGCGAGCAGTACTTC CASSFRDPSEQYF
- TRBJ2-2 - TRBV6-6 TGTGCCAGCACCCTAAGGGTTACCGGGGAGCTGTTTTTT CASTLRVTGELFF
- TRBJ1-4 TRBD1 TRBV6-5 TGTGCCAGCAGTTACACATTGACAGGGACTAATGAAAAACTGTTTTTT CASSYTLTGTNEKLFF
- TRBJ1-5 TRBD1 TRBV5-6 TGTGCCAGCAGCTTTCAGGGGGCGCTGAGCAATCAGCCCCAGCATTTT CASSFQGALSNQPQHF
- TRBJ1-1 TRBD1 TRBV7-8 TGTGCCATCAAAGGCGGTCCTGGACAGGGGGGAACTGAAGCTTTCTTT CAIKGGPGQGGTEAFF
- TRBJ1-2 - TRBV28 TGTGCCAGCAGTTTGGACAGTCTTCCTAACTATGGCTACACCTTC CASSLDSLPNYGYTF
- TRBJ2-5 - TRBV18 TGTGCCAGCTCAGTTTGGGGGTCCCAAGAGACCCAGTACTTC CASSVWGSQETQYF
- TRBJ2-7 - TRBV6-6 TGTGCCAGCAGTACCTGGGACATGAGCGGCGAGCAGTACTTC CASSTWDMSGEQYF
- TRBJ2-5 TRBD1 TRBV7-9 TGTGCCAGCAGCCCCGCCGGGACAGAAGAGACCCAGTACTTC CASSPAGTEETQYF
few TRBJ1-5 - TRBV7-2 TGTGCCAGCAGCCTTGACAATAGCAATCAGCCCCAGCATTTT CASSLDNSNQPQHF
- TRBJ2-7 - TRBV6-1 TGTGCCAGCGTCGAACGGGGGACCTCCTACGAGCAGTACTTC CASVERGTSYEQYF
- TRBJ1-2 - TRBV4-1 TGCGCCAGCAGCGAACCACCAGGTTATAACTATGGCTACACCTTC CASSEPPGYNYGYTF
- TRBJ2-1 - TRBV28 TGTGCCAGCAGTTTAGATAGGTGGGGCGCCAGCTCCTACAATGAGCAGTTCTTC CASSLDRWGASSYNEQFF
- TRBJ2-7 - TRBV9 TGTGCCAGCAGCGGGGGCCCCAGGTCCTACGAGCAGTACTTC CASSGGPRSYEQYF
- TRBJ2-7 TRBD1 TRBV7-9 TGTGCCAGCAGCCCCAGACAGGGCTACGAGCAGTACTTC CASSPRQGYEQYF
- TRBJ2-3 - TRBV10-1 TGCGCCAGCAGTGACGGACATAGCACAGATACGCAGTATTTT CASSDGHSTDTQYF
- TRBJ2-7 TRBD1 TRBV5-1 TGCGCCAGCAGCTTGTTGATGGACAGGGGGCGCGAGCAGTACTTC CASSLLMDRGREQYF
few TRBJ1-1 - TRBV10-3 TGTGCCTTTTGGGGGGAGACCGCCATGAACACTGAAGCTTTCTTT CAFWGETAMNTEAFF
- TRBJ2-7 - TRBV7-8 TGTGCCAGCAGCGCGGCTGGAGGGCCCTACGAGCAGTACTTC CASSAAGGPYEQYF
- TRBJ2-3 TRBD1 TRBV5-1 TGCGCCAGCAGCTTTACAGGGGGGAGCACAGATACGCAGTATTTT CASSFTGGSTDTQYF
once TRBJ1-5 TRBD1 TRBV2 TGTGCCAGCAGTGAAGAGGGACAGAGCAATCAGCCCCAGCATTTT CASSEEGQSNQPQHF
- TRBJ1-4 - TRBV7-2 TGTGCCAGCAGCTTAGATCCAGGAGAAAAACTGTTTTTT CASSLDPGEKLFF
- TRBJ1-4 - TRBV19 TGTGCCAGTACCACAGGGATAAGGCTTAATGAAAAACTGTTTTTT CASTTGIRLNEKLFF
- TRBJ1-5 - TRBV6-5 TGTGCCAGCAGTTACGACGGCGGGAGGCCCCAGCATTTT CASSYDGGRPQHF
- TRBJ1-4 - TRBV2 TGTGCCAGCAGTGGGACGTCGAGGGGCGCGAGTCACCATGAAAAACTGTTTTTT CASSGTSRGASHHEKLFF
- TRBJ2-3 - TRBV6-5 TGTGCCAGCAGCCGTATAAGGGGATCGCAGTATTTT CASSRIRGSQYF
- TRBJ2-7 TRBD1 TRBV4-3 TGCGCCAGCAGCTCCGGAACAGGGGACTACGAGCAGTACTTC CASSSGTGDYEQYF
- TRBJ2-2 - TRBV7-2 TGTGCCAGCAGCTTAGTCTCTGGGACCGGGGAGCTGTTTTTT CASSLVSGTGELFF
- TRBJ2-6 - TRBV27 TGTGCCAGCAGTTTATCCCCCTCTGGGGCCAACGTCCTGACTTTC CASSLSPSGANVLTF
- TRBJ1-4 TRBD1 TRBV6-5 TGTGCCAGCAGCACCGGGACAGGGAGTAATGAAAAACTGTTTTTT CASSTGTGSNEKLFF
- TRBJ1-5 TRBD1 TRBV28 TGTGCCAGCAGTTTTCGACAGGGTAGGAGCAATCAGCCCCAGCATTTT CASSFRQGRSNQPQHF
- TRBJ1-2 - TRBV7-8 TGTGCCAGCAGCTTAGAACTGGCCTGGGGGTATGGCTACACCTTC CASSLELAWGYGYTF
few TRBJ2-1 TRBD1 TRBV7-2 TGTGCCAGCAGCTTGACAGGGTATGATGAGCAGTTCTTC CASSLTGYDEQFF
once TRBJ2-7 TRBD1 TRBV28 TGTGCCAGCAGCTCCACCCGGACAGGGGGCGGCAAGAACGAGCAGTACTTC CASSSTRTGGGKNEQYF
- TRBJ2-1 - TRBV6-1 TGTGCCAGCAGTGAATTACAGGGCGATGAGCAGTTCTTC CASSELQGDEQFF
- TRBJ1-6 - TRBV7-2 TGTGCCAGCAGCTTAGAGTTCTCACCCCTCCACTTT CASSLEFSPLHF